A selection of T cell receptor beta chains follows, all from one sample in a study of blood T cell repertoires in COVID-19. Some clones are missing from TCRdb's copy, which holds only in-frame ones; the method was immunoSEQ multiplex PCR. The data show approximately 170,000 clones, roughly 85% seen once. The sequenced sample was peripheral blood. The receptor set was obtained from a woman at least 80 years old with active or convalescent COVID-19. The CDR3 runs from the conserved cysteine through the conserved F or W. Each record gives: D gene, J gene, V gene, clone size, CDR3 DNA, CDR3 protein. D genes are given only for firm matches. Size tells how often a clone was seen (once, few, many) or the class of an expanded clone, and some rows leave it out.

D gene: NA; J gene: TRBJ2-7; V gene: TRBV18; clone size: once; CDR3 DNA: TGTGCCAGCTCACTTTCTCAGGGCTACGAGCAGTACTTC; CDR3 protein: CASSLSQGYEQYF
D gene: TRBD1; J gene: TRBJ1-5; V gene: TRBV29-1; clone size: NA; CDR3 DNA: TGCAGCGTGGGGACAGGGGATCAGCCCCAGCATTTT; CDR3 protein: CSVGTGDQPQHF
D gene: NA; J gene: TRBJ1-1; V gene: TRBV12-3/TRBV12-4; clone size: NA; CDR3 DNA: TGTGCCAGCAGTTTTACACGGGACACTGAAGCTTTCTTT; CDR3 protein: CASSFTRDTEAFF
D gene: NA; J gene: TRBJ1-3; V gene: TRBV28; clone size: few; CDR3 DNA: TGTGCCAGCAGTCTGAGGGACACCATATATTTT; CDR3 protein: CASSLRDTIYF
D gene: NA; J gene: TRBJ1-1; V gene: TRBV14; clone size: NA; CDR3 DNA: TGTGCCAGCAGCCAAGTGCGGGGGGGGACTGAAGCTTTCTTT; CDR3 protein: CASSQVRGGTEAFF
D gene: TRBD1; J gene: TRBJ2-7; V gene: TRBV11-2; clone size: NA; CDR3 DNA: TGTGCCAGCAGCTCCATTGGGACAGGGGCCTACGAGCAGTACTTC; CDR3 protein: CASSSIGTGAYEQYF
D gene: TRBD1; J gene: TRBJ1-1; V gene: TRBV6-6; clone size: NA; CDR3 DNA: TGTGCCAGCAGTCGGGGACAGGGGGCGGGGAACACTGAAGCTTTCTTT; CDR3 protein: CASSRGQGAGNTEAFF
D gene: TRBD1; J gene: TRBJ1-1; V gene: TRBV4-2; clone size: NA; CDR3 DNA: TGTGCCAGCAGCCCGGGCTATTCGGACAGGCGACAGAACACTGAAGCTTTCTTT; CDR3 protein: CASSPGYSDRRQNTEAFF
D gene: NA; J gene: TRBJ1-4; V gene: TRBV11-2; clone size: NA; CDR3 DNA: TGTGCCAGCAGCACGACAGGATCTAGGGATGAAAAACTGTTTTTT; CDR3 protein: CASSTTGSRDEKLFF
D gene: NA; J gene: TRBJ2-7; V gene: TRBV14; clone size: NA; CDR3 DNA: TGTGCCAGCAGCCTGGGCGGAGGCACCTACGAGCAGTACTTC; CDR3 protein: CASSLGGGTYEQYF
D gene: NA; J gene: TRBJ2-5; V gene: TRBV19; clone size: NA; CDR3 DNA: TGTGCCAGTAGTAGAAACGGTGGGGGGGCCCCCGAGACCCAGTACTTC; CDR3 protein: CASSRNGGGAPETQYF